These 31 T cell receptor beta chains were sequenced from one sample in a study of response to subunit inactivated influenza vaccine. TCRdb reprocessed the RT-PCR reads with MiXCR, giving one entry per CDR3 protein. The sample includes fewer than 750,000 distinct CDR3 sequences, around 15% of them seen just once. The sample in question was PBMCs from blood, obtained about 13 days after vaccination. These receptors were obtained from a man aged 50 to 59 who received an inactivated influenza vaccine.

This chain uses TRBV25-1 with TRBJ2-7; tentatively, D is TRBD1 (6 bases). Germline V gene lookup returns CDR1 MGHDK and CDR2 SYGVNS. The CDR3 is made up of 15 amino acids. The V end was cut by 5 bases, the J end by 6 bases, with 20 bases between. The CDR3 region is CASSSRDRSLREQYF. In DNA, the CDR3 is TGTGCCAGCAGTTCTCGAGACAGGTCTCTGCGCGAGCAGTACTTC.

This clonotype was seen ten or more times. This chain connects TRBV9 to TRBJ2-1, with TRBD2 as a possible D gene (5 bases). V dropped 2 bases and J dropped 4 bases, with 19 bases sitting between them. Germline CDR1 and CDR2: SGDLS and YYNGEE. CDR3 length equals 17 residues. CDR3 in DNA: TGTGCCAGCAGCGTTTCGGTGACGGACTTAACATACAATGAGCAGTTCTTC. Residues: CASSVSVTDLTYNEQFF.

The table lists this clonotype with a few counts. This rearrangement joins TRBV29-1 to TRBJ1-2, with 7 nucleotides matching TRBD1. The CDR3 runs to 15 residues. J was trimmed by 4 bases and V by 1 base; bases with no gene match: 9. Germline CDR1 is SQVTM and CDR2 is ANQGSEA. The CDR3 DNA follows: TGCAGCGTTGAAGCTACAGGGGACAGACTCTATGGCTACACCTTC. This translates into CSVEATGDRLYGYTF.

This clonotype was seen many times. The gene calls are TRBV6-5 and TRBJ2-3, with D possibly matching TRBD2 (5 bases). Trimming pared 2 bases from V and 4 bases from J, leaving 10 bases between. The CDR3 loop spans 14 amino acids. Germline CDR1 and CDR2: MNHEY and SVGAGI. DNA of the CDR3: TGTGCCAGCAGTTACCTGGGAGTCGCAGATACGCAGTATTTT. Its protein is CASSYLGVADTQYF.

The chain recombines TRBV5-8 with TRBJ1-1; D might be TRBD1 (5 bases). Germline CDR1 SGHTS, CDR2 YDEGEE. This CDR3 is built from 14 residues. V lost 3 bases to trimming and J lost 1 base, with 10 bases between them. For the CDR3, the DNA is TGTGCCAGCAGCTGGGGGGTGCCGAACACTGAAGCTTTCTTT. This sequence encodes CASSWGVPNTEAFF.

This clonotype has just a few counts. CDR3 bases: TGTGCCAGCAGCTCCCCCACCGGGACTAGTGGGGACAATGAGCAGTTCTTC. This translates into CASSSPTGTSGDNEQFF. The chain recombines TRBV28 with TRBJ2-1; TRBD2 matches 8 bases. The CDR3 contains 17 residues. CDR1 and CDR2 (germline): MDHEN, SYDVKM. V gave up 6 bases and J gave up 5 bases; unmatched junction bases: 15.

The rearrangement links TRBV27 to TRBJ2-5; 10 bases are shared with TRBD1. The CDR3 length is 16 residues. Looked up from germline, CDR1 is MNHEY and CDR2 is SMNVEV (reference sequence). V lost 0 bases, J lost 4 bases, and 5 bases stayed unmatched. The CDR3 reads CASSLSRTGGPETQYF. CDR3 coding DNA: TGTGCCAGCAGTTTATCGAGGACAGGGGGTCCAGAGACCCAGTACTTC.

Of note for this clonotype: A read error is possible here, since a much larger clone lies one base away. CDR3 nucleotide sequence: TGCAGTGCTAGAGATCTCTTGTCCGGAACCTTCTACGAGCAGTACTTC. Translated, it gives CSARDLLSGTFYEQYF. The chain recombines TRBV20-1 with TRBJ2-7; D not certain. Trimming removed 0 bases from V and 3 bases from J, with 18 bases in between. The germline gives CDR1 DFQATT, CDR2 SNEGSKA (reference sequence). This CDR3 region has 16 residues.

V usage is TRBV7-9 and J usage is TRBJ1-2; D is uncertain. This CDR3 region has 13 residues. The V gene lost 5 bases and the J gene lost 5 bases, with 12 bases spanning the gap. Germline V lookup: CDR1 SEHNR, CDR2 FQNEAQ (reference sequence). Here the CDR3 DNA reads TGTGCCAGCAGCCACACCGATAAGTATGGCTACACCTTC. Residues: CASSHTDKYGYTF.

This clonotype was seen at least ten times. The junction differs from germline at one of its ends, possibly a read error. This chain joins TRBV5-1 and TRBJ2-2; 10 nucleotides match TRBD2. CDR3 length equals 14 residues. The germline V gene has CDR1 SGHRS and CDR2 YFSETQ. The CDR3 sequence: CASSLAGGTGELFF. Written as DNA, the CDR3 is TGTGCCAGCAGCTTAGCGGGGGGAACCGGGGAGCTGTTTTTT.

This clonotype has more than one count but fewer than ten. The CDR3 nucleotides are TGTGCCAGCAGCCCGCAAAAGGGACGCCAAGTCCACAATGAGCAGTTCTTC. Encoded protein: CASSPQKGRQVHNEQFF. This chain uses TRBV9 with TRBJ2-1; the D call may be TRBD1 or TRBD2 (5 bases each). V was cut by 4 bases and J by 5 bases, with 22 bases left in between. The germline CDR1 and CDR2 sequences are SGDLS and YYNGEE. This CDR3 has 17 residues.

Only a few counts were recorded for this clonotype. The chain uses TRBV2 and TRBJ2-2; D may match TRBD1 or TRBD2 (5 bases each). Per germline, CDR1 SNHLY and CDR2 FYNNEI. This CDR3 is 14 amino acids long. Trimming stripped 2 bases from V and 4 bases from J, with 8 bases between. This CDR3 is CASSEQGPTGELFF. The CDR3 DNA follows: TGTGCCAGCAGTGAACAGGGACCCACCGGGGAGCTGTTTTTT.

This clonotype appeared many times. The CDR3 DNA reads TGTGCCAGCAGCTTAGAAACAGGGGGTTCCTACGAGCAGTACTTC. Its protein is CASSLETGGSYEQYF. The genes are TRBV7-2 and TRBJ2-7; 8 bases are shared with TRBD1. Losses at the gene ends were 1 base for V and 1 base for J; bases not matched to a gene: 3. The CDR3 is made up of 15 amino acids. Germline V CDR1 and CDR2: SGHTA, FQGNSA.

This clonotype has a count of ten or more. The chain uses TRBV28 and TRBJ2-5; D is unresolved. V was cut by 6 bases and J by 3 bases, with 14 bases left in between. The CDR3 has 14 residues. Per the germline V gene, CDR1 is MDHEN and CDR2 is SYDVKM. Here the CDR3 reads CASSTGQLKETQYF. In DNA, the CDR3 is TGTGCCAGCAGCACGGGTCAGCTGAAAGAGACCCAGTACTTC.

Many counts were recorded for this clonotype. This chain uses TRBV7-9 with TRBJ2-5, with no clear D. The V end was cut by 5 bases, the J end by 4 bases, with 17 bases between. This CDR3 has 15 amino acids. CDR1 is SEHNR and CDR2 is FQNEAQ in the germline V gene (reference sequence). The CDR3 loop reads CASSLLSGPGETQYF. DNA of the CDR3: TGTGCCAGCAGCCTCCTCTCCGGCCCTGGAGAGACCCAGTACTTC.

In this sample, this clonotype turned up a few times. The V gene is TRBV25-1, the J gene TRBJ1-2; D is ambiguous. V was clipped by 2 bases and J by 7 bases, with 17 bases between them. Germline CDR1 MGHDK, CDR2 SYGVNS. The CDR3 is 15 amino acids. Here the CDR3 DNA reads TGTGCCAGCAGTGAAACGGTTATGGCACCGACTGGCTACACCTTC. Translating gives CASSETVMAPTGYTF.

This clonotype was recorded a few times. The rearrangement links TRBV15 to TRBJ1-5; TRBD1 matches at 8 bases. The CDR3 spans 15 residues. In germline, CDR1 is LNHNV, CDR2 YYDKDF (reference sequence). V lost 1 base and J lost 4; bases outside the gene matches: 3. CDR3 protein: CATSRAQGANQPQHF. CDR3 DNA sequence: TGTGCCACCAGCAGAGCGCAGGGGGCTAATCAGCCCCAGCATTTT.

V gene TRBV27 combines with J gene TRBJ2-1; D is possibly TRBD2 (6 bases). CDR1 and CDR2 from the germline V gene are MNHEY and SMNVEV (reference sequence). Trimming removed 0 bases from V and 15 bases from J, with 18 bases in between. The CDR3 length is 14 residues. CDR3: CASSLSGGASRGFF. The CDR3 bases are TGTGCCAGCAGTTTATCAGGCGGGGCTTCACGCGGGTTCTTC.

The J gene is TRBJ2-7, the V gene TRBV6-1, with 7 bases lining up with TRBD2. There are 12 residues in the CDR3. The germline V gene has CDR1 MNHNS and CDR2 SASEGT. Trimming removed 3 bases from V and 10 bases from J; junction bases left unmatched: 6. The CDR3: CASSENLAAQYF. The CDR3 nucleotides read TGTGCCAGCAGTGAGAATCTAGCGGCCCAGTACTTC.

The chain carries TRBV27 and TRBJ1-1; TRBD1 matches 9 bases. The CDR3 loop spans 14 amino acids. Unmatched junction bases numbered 10, after V lost 5 bases and J lost 9 bases. Germline CDR1 is MNHEY and CDR2 is SMNVEV (reference sequence). In nucleotides, the CDR3 is TGTGCCAGCAGTCCTTCACCGGGACAGGGAAAAGCTTTCTTT. Its translation: CASSPSPGQGKAFF.

This chain joins TRBV10-2 and TRBJ2-7, with 16 bases identical to TRBD2. Germline CDR1 and CDR2: WSHSY and SAAADI. The CDR3 spans 14 residues. With 8 bases clipped from V and 6 bases from J, the junction kept 4 bases outside the gene matches. The CDR3 nucleotides read TGCGCCAGCGGGACTAGCGGGGGGGCCTTCGAGCAGTACTTC. Amino acid sequence: CASGTSGGAFEQYF.

CDR3 protein: CSAPGPNSYNEQFF. The CDR3 coding sequence is TGCAGCGCCCCTGGACCGAACTCATACAATGAGCAGTTCTTC. The rearrangement uses TRBV29-1 and TRBJ2-1; D is undetermined. The germline V and J ends were trimmed by 7 bases and 4 bases, with 17 bases remaining between them. CDR1 is SQVTM and CDR2 is ANQGSEA in the germline V gene. This CDR3 comprises 14 residues.

The chain combines TRBV19 with TRBJ2-2; the match to TRBD1 covers 7 bases. This CDR3 comprises 15 residues. Trimming removed 3 bases from V and 4 bases from J; junction bases left unmatched: 5. Germline V CDR1 and CDR2: LNHDA, SQIVND (reference sequence). CDR3 in amino acids: CASSIGTAGTGELFF. The CDR3 coding sequence is TGTGCCAGTAGTATCGGGACAGCTGGCACCGGGGAGCTGTTTTTT.

This clonotype was counted only a few times. This chain uses TRBV24-1 with TRBJ2-1; 7 positions agree with TRBD1. CDR1 and CDR2 (germline): KGHDR, SFDVKD. The CDR3 covers 16 residues. After removal of 4 bases from V and 0 bases from J, the junction contained 5 bases not matched to a gene. CDR3 bases: TGTGCCACCAGTGACCCGACAGGGAGCTCCTACAATGAGCAGTTCTTC. The encoded protein is CATSDPTGSSYNEQFF.

The CDR3 sequence is CASSAMGEETQYF. CDR3 sequence (DNA): TGTGCCAGCAGCGCCATGGGAGAAGAGACCCAGTACTTC. V and J are TRBV5-4 and TRBJ2-5, with TRBD2 as a possible D gene (5 bases). Looked up from germline, CDR1 is SGHNT and CDR2 is YYREEE (reference sequence). V was clipped by 4 bases and J by 3 bases, with 10 bases between them. There are 13 residues in the CDR3.

This clonotype came up a few times. This chain connects TRBV11-1 to TRBJ2-1, with 16 bases fitting TRBD2. From germline, CDR1 is SGHAT and CDR2 FQDESV (reference sequence). The V gene end was trimmed by 4 bases and the J gene end by 7 bases; junction bases not matched to a gene: 13. This CDR3 is built from 19 residues. Here the CDR3 DNA reads TGTGCCAGCAGCTCCCGTCCCGGGACTAGCGGGAGGGCCGAAAATGAGCAGTTCTTC. It translates to CASSSRPGTSGRAENEQFF. Complete variable domain (other parts from reference TRBV11-1 and TRBJ2-1): EAEVAQSPRYKITEKSQAVAFWCDPISGHATLYWYRQILGQGPELLVQFQDESVVDDSQLPKDRFSAERLKGVDSTLKIQPAELGDSAMYLCASSSRPGTSGRAENEQFFGPGTRLTVL.

This clonotype was found many times. The chain links TRBV7-9 to TRBJ1-2; D is uncertain. Between the trimmed V and J ends, which lost 3 bases and 6 bases, there was a span of 5 bases. This CDR3 region has 11 residues. Germline CDR1 and CDR2: SEHNR and FQNEAQ (reference sequence). The CDR3 DNA is TGTGCCAGCAGCTTTGGCGATGGCTACACCTTC. This codes for CASSFGDGYTF.

The CDR3 bases are TGTGCCACCAGCCGGACAGGGGGCTCCACGAGCTCTGGGGCCAACGTCCTGACTTTC. Translated: CATSRTGGSTSSGANVLTF. This chain connects TRBV24-1 to TRBJ2-6; 11 bases are a match to TRBD1. V lost 7 bases to trimming and J lost 0 bases; unmatched junction nucleotides: 10. Per germline, CDR1 KGHDR and CDR2 SFDVKD. The CDR3 extends over 19 amino acids.

The chain is built from TRBV20-1 and TRBJ2-7; D is possibly TRBD1 or TRBD2 (5 bases each). This CDR3 contains 14 residues. Germline V lookup: CDR1 DFQATT, CDR2 SNEGSKA (reference sequence). Trimming took off 0 bases at V and 6 bases at J, with 15 bases between the two ends. The chain's CDR3 is CSARDPGTASEQYF. In nucleotides, the CDR3 is TGCAGTGCTAGAGACCCCGGGACGGCCTCCGAGCAGTACTTC.

At least ten counts were recorded for this clonotype. The chain is built from TRBV15 and TRBJ2-7; D call uncertain. V was clipped by 0 bases and J by 3 bases, with 6 bases between them. The CDR3 runs 13 residues. Germline V gene sequence: CDR1 LNHNV, CDR2 YYDKDF (reference sequence). In nucleotides, the CDR3 is TGTGCCACCAGCAGAGAGGTCAACTACGAGCAGTACTTC. It encodes CATSREVNYEQYF.

The chain is built from TRBV12-3 or TRBV12-4 and TRBJ2-2; no firm D call. CDR3 length: 13 amino acids. V gave up 6 bases and J gave up 5 bases, with 10 bases separating them. The CDR3 spells CASRLQSTGELFF. CDR3 in DNA: TGTGCCAGCAGGCTTCAGAGTACCGGGGAGCTGTTTTTT.